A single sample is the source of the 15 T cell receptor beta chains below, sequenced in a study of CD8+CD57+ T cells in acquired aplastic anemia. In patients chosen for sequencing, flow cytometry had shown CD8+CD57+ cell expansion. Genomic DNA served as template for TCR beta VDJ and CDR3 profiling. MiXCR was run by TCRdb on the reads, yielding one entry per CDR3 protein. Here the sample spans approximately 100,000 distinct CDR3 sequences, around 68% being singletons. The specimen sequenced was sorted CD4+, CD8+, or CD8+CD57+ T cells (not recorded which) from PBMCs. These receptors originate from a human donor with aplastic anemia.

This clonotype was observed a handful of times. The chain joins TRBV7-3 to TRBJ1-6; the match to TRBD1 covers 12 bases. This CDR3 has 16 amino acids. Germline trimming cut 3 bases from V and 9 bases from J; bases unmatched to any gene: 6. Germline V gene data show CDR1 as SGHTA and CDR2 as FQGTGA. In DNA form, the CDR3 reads TGTGCCAGCAGCTTGACTGGGACAGGGGGCAGTTCACCCCTCCACTTT. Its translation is CASSLTGTGGSSPLHF.

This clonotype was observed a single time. CDR3 in DNA: TGTGCCAGTACCGCCCTAGGGGTTTTCGGCTCACCCCTCCACTTT. Translated: CASTALGVFGSPLHF. The V call is TRBV19, the J call TRBJ1-6; tentatively, D is TRBD1 (5 bases). Trimming cost V 7 bases and J 10 bases, with 20 bases left between them. The CDR3 contains 15 residues. Germline assignment: CDR1 LNHDA and CDR2 SQIVND (reference sequence). The full variable domain, with the rest looked up from reference TRBV19 and TRBJ1-6, is DGGITQSPKYLFRKEGQNVTLSCEQNLNHDAMYWYRQDPGQGLRLIYYSQIVNDFQKGDIAEGYSVSREKKESFPLTVTSAQKNPTAFYLCASTALGVFGSPLHFGNGTRLTVT.

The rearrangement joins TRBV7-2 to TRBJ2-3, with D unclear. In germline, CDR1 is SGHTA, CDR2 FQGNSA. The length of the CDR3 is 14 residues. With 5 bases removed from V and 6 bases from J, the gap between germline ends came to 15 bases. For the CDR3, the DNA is TGTGCCAGCAGCATAACTACGTTCGGGGATACGCAGTATTTT. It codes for CASSITTFGDTQYF.

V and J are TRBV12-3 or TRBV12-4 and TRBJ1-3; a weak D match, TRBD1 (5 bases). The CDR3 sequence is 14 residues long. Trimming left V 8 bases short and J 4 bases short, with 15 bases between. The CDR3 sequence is CASVPWGLGNTIYF. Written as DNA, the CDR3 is TGTGCCAGCGTCCCCTGGGGGTTGGGAAACACCATATATTTT.

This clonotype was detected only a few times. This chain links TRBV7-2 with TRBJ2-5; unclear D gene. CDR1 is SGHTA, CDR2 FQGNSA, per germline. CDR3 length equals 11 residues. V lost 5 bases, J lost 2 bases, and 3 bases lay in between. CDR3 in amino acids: CASSRQETQYF. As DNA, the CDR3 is TGTGCCAGCAGCCGACAAGAGACCCAGTACTTC.

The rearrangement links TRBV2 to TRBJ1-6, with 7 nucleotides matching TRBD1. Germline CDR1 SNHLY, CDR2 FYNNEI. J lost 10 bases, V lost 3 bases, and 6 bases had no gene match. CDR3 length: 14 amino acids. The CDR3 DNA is TGTGCCAGCAGTGATGGACAGGCTATATCACCCCTCCACTTT. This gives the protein CASSDGQAISPLHF.

CDR3 nucleotide sequence: TGTGCCAGCAGTGTGGCGGCCAACGTCCTGACTTTC. This encodes CASSVAANVLTF. The chain is built from TRBV2 and TRBJ2-6; D is unresolved. Germline-derived CDR1 and CDR2 are SNHLY and FYNNEI. V was clipped by 4 bases and J by 6 bases, with 4 bases between them. CDR3 length: 12 amino acids. Variable domain in full (rest from reference TRBV2 and TRBJ2-6): EPEVTQTPSHQVTQMGQEVILRCVPISNHLYFYWYRQILGQKVEFLVSFYNNEISEKSEIFDDQFSVERPDGSNFTLKIRSTKLEDSAMYFCASSVAANVLTFGAGSRLTVL.

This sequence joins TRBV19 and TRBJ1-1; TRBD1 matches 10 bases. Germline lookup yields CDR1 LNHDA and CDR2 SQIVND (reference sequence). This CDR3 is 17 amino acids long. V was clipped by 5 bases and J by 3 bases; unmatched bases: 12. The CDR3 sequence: CASSSNPGGTGDTEAFF. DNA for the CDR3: TGTGCCAGTAGTTCCAACCCCGGAGGGACAGGGGACACTGAAGCTTTCTTT. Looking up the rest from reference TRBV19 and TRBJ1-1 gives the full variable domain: DGGITQSPKYLFRKEGQNVTLSCEQNLNHDAMYWYRQDPGQGLRLIYYSQIVNDFQKGDIAEGYSVSREKKESFPLTVTSAQKNPTAFYLCASSSNPGGTGDTEAFFGQGTRLTVV.

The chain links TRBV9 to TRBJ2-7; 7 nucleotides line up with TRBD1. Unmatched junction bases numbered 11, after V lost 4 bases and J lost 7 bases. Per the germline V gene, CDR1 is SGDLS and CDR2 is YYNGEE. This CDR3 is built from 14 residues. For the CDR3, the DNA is TGTGCCAGCAGCCGATTGACAGGGAGAGAAGAGCAGTACTTC. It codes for CASSRLTGREEQYF.

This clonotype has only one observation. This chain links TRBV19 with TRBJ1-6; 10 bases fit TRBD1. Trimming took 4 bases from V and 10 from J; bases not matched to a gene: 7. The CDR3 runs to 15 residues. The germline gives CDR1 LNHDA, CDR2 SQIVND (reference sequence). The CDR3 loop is CASSTGTGVRSPLHF. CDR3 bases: TGTGCCAGTAGTACCGGGACAGGGGTTCGGTCACCCCTCCACTTT.

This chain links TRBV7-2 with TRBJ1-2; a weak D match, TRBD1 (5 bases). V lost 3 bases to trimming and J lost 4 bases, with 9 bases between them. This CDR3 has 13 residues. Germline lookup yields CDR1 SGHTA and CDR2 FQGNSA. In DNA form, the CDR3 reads TGTGCCAGCAGCTTGACCAGGGCCTATGGCTACACCTTC. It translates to CASSLTRAYGYTF.

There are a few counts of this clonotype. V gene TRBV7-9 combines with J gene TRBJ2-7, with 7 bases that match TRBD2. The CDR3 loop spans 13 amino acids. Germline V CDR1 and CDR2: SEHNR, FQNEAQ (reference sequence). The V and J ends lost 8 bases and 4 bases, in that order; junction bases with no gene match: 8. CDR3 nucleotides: TGTGCCAGCGGGGGGGAATCCCATTACGAGCAGTACTTC. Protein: CASGGESHYEQYF.

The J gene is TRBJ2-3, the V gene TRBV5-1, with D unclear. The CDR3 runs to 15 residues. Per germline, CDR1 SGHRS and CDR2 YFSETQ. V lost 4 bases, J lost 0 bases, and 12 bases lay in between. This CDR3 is CASSPLPDSTDTQYF. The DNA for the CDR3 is TGCGCCAGCAGCCCCCTGCCTGACAGCACAGATACGCAGTATTTT. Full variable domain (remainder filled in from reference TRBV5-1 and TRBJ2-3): KAGVTQTPRYLIKTRGQQVTLSCSPISGHRSVSWYQQTPGQGLQFLFEYFSETQRNKGNFPGRFSGRQFSNSRSEMNVSTLELGDSALYLCASSPLPDSTDTQYFGPGTRLTVL.

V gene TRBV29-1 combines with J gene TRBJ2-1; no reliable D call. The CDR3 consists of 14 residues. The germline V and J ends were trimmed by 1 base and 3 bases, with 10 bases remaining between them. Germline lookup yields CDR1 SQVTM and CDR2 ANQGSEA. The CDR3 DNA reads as TGCAGCGTTGAAGTGGCCCTAATCTACAATGAGCAGTTCTTC. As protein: CSVEVALIYNEQFF.

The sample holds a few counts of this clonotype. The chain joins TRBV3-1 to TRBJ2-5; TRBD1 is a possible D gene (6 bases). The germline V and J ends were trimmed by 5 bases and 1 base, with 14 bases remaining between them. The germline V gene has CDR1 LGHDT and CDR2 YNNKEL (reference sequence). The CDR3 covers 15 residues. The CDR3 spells CASSSRQAPQETQYF. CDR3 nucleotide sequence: TGTGCCAGCAGCTCCAGACAGGCGCCCCAAGAGACCCAGTACTTC.